This T cell receptor (beta chain) was found in a study of CD8 T cells in Susac syndrome. RNA, at about 0.45 to 1 ug, was reverse transcribed with random hexamers. TCRdb re-called the immunoSEQ multiplex PCR reads with MiXCR, one entry per CDR3 protein. Here the sample spans more than 80,000 distinct CDR3 sequences, around 94% being singletons. V was cut by 2 bases and J by 1 base, with 5 bases left in between. The CDR3 has 13 residues. Germline V lookup: CDR1 SGHDN, CDR2 FVKESK. The sequencing sample was made of CD8+ T cells from PBMCs. This receptor was taken from a human donor with Susac syndrome. The rearrangement joins TRBV14 to TRBJ1-1; D unclear. CDR3 DNA: TGTGCCAGCAGCCAATGGAGGAACACTGAAGCTTTCTTT. Its protein product is CASSQWRNTEAFF.